This TCR beta chain was documented in a study of T-cell reconstitution after alpha-beta-depleted transplantation in children (dated by TCRdb to about 2016). Study-level background: Using TCR repertoire profiling, the study followed T-cell immune reconstitution in a quantitative way in children after TCRalphabeta/CD19-depleted allogeneic hematopoietic cell transplantation.

This clonotype appeared many times. No cognate antigen has been identified for it. No clone much larger than this one lies a single base away; base qualities are absent. Results the study describes overall, beyond this receptor: Hyperexpanded clone frequencies declined over subsequent months; after one year, T-cell counts and TCRbeta diversity were mostly attributed to newly produced T cells. About two months after transplant, the apparently early recovery of alphabetaT-cell counts reportedly depended on just several hundred clones that had expanded rapidly and came from non-depleted graft cells. In some patients, high TCRbeta diversity at day 60 was attributed to recipient T cells and intrathymic progenitors that had survived conditioning.

The treatment or condition tag for this specimen amounts to: allogeneic hematopoietic cell transplantation with graft depleted of TCRalphabeta T cells and CD19 B cells. TCRalphabeta/CD19-depleted allogeneic hematopoietic cell grafts were given to the transplant recipients, all of whom were children. Receptor libraries were prepared by PCR. Instrument used: Illumina HiSeq 2500. TCR library preparation used molecular barcoding, with unique molecular identifiers applied to normalize quantification of the TCRbeta repertoire. TCRdb trimmed the raw reads at Q25, called clones with MiXCR and kept productive beta chains. CDR3 protein sequences are deduplicated, and each keeps its most common genes and DNA. Here the sample has about 580,000 distinct CDR3 sequences; about 21% occur a single time. In total, the top ten clones hold over 12% of the sample. The sample was PBMCs, mostly from graft donor cells, taken 360 days after TCRalphabeta/CD19-depleted stem cell transplant. The clonotype comes from a boy under three years old who had a stem cell transplant for acute myeloid leukemia, so the T cells may come from the graft donor.

The DNA reads as follows: TGTGCCAGCAACCCGACAGGGATCGGTTACGAGCAGTACTTC. The translation is CASNPTGIGYEQYF. This receptor chain uses TRBV2 and TRBJ2-7; the central 7 bases match TRBD1. Taken from the germline V gene, the CDR1 and CDR2 loops are SNHLY and FYNNEI. Counted from cysteine to phenylalanine, this CDR3 has 14 amino acids. Only the CDR3 region is kept as DNA, spanning 42 bases read in frame from base 1. The germline V and J ends show losses of 7 bases and 4 bases respectively, and no gene match explains 10 bases of the junction.